This T cell receptor (beta chain) was sequenced for a study of blood T cells in healthy people across ages. Details on this clonotype: Its antigen remains unknown.

Next came a second PCR, run for about 7 to 12 cycles, which used a sample-barcoded 5' primer along with a J-beta primer mix. Via MiXCR, TCRdb re-called the 5' RACE reads, giving one row per CDR3 protein. Counted here are 800,000 or so distinct CDR3 sequences, around two thirds occurring once; the ten biggest clones make up approximately 30%. Collection of roughly 9.6 milliliters of peripheral blood was performed for each donor. Study findings and constraints: Considered underestimates were the diversity estimates obtained from one million T cells.

The sequence was obtained from a man aged 25 to 45 in good health. The sample consisted of blood.

CDR3 sequence: CASRLRWDTQYF. The CDR3 DNA reads TGTGCCAGCAGGCTTCGGTGGGATACGCAGTATTTT. J is TRBJ2-3 and V is TRBV6-6; D unresolved. Germline-derived CDR1 and CDR2 are MNHNY and SVGAGI (reference sequence). V was shortened by 6 bases and J by 6 bases, with 10 bases between the two germline ends. This CDR3 comprises 12 residues.